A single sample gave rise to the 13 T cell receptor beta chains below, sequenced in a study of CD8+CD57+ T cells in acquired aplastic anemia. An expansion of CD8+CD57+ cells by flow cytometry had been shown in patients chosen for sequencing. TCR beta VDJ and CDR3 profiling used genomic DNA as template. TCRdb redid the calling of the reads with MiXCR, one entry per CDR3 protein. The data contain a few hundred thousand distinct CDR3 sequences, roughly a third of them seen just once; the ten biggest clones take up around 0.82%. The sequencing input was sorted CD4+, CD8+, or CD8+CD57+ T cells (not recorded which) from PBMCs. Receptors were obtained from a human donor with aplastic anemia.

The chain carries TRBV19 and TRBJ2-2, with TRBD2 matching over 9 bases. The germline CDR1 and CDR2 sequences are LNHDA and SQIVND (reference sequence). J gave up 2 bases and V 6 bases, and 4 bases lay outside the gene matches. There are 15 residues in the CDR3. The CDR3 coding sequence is TGTGCCAGTAGCGCTAGCGGGACCAACACCGGGGAGCTGTTTTTT. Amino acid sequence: CASSASGTNTGELFF.

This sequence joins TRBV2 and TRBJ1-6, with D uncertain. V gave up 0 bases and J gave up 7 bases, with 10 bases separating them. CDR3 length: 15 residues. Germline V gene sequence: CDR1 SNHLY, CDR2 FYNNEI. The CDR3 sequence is CASSEAPGSNSPLHF. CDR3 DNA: TGTGCCAGCAGTGAAGCTCCGGGGAGCAATTCACCCCTCCACTTT.

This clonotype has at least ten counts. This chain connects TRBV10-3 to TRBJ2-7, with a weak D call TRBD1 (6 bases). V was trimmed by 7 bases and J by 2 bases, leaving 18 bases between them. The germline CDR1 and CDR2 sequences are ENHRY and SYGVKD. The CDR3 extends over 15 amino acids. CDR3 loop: CAIKNHGTSTYEQYF. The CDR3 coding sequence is TGTGCCATCAAAAACCACGGGACAAGCACCTACGAGCAGTACTTC.

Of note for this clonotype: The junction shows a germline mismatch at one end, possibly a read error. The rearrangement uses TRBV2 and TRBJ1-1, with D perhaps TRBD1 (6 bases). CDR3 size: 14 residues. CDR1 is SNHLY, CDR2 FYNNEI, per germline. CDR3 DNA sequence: TGTGCCAGCAGCCGTGGACAGTTTAACACTGAAGCTTCCTTT. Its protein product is CASSRGQFNTEASF.

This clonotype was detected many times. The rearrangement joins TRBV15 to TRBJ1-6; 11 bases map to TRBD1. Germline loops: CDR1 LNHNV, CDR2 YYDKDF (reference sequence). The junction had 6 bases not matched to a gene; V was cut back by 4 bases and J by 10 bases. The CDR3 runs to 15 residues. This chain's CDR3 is CATSKGTGGYSPLHF. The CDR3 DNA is TGTGCCACCAGCAAAGGGACAGGGGGATACTCACCCCTCCACTTT.

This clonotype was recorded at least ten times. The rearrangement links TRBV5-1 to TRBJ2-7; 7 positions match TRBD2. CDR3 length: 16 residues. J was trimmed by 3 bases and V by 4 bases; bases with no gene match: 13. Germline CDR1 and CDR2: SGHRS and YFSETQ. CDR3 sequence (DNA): TGCGCCAGCAGCCCAACCCGGGCGGGAGCAAGCTACGAGCAGTACTTC. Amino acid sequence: CASSPTRAGASYEQYF.

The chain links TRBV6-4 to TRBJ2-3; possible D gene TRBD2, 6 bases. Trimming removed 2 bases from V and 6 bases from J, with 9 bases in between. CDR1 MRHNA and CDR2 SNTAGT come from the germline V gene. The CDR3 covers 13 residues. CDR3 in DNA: TGTGCCAGCAGTGACGAGGAGGGGGATACGCAGTATTTT. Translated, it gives CASSDEEGDTQYF.

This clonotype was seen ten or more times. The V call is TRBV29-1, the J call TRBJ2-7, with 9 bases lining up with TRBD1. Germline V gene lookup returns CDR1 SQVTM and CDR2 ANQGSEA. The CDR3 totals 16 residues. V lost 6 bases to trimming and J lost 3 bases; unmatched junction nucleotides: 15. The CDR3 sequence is CSVGTGLFTGDYEQYF. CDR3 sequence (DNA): TGCAGCGTCGGGACAGGGTTGTTTACGGGTGACTACGAGCAGTACTTC.

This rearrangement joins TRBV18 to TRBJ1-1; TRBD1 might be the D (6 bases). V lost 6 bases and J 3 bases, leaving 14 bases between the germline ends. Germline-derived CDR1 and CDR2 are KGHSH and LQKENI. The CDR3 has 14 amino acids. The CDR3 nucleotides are TGTGCCAGCTCGTCGCAGGGGAAGGACACTGAAGCTTTCTTT. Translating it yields CASSSQGKDTEAFF.

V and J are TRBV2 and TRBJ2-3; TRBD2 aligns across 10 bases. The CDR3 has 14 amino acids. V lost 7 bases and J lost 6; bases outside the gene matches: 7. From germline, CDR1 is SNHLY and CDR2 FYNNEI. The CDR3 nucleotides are TGTGCCAGCACGAGCGGGGGGGAGGGGGATACGCAGTATTTT. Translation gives CASTSGGEGDTQYF.

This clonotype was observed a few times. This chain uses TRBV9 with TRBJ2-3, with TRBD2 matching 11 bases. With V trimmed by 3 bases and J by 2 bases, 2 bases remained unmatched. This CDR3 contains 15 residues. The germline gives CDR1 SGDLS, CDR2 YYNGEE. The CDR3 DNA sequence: TGTGCCAGCAGCGAACTAGCGGGGGACACAGATACGCAGTATTTT. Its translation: CASSELAGDTDTQYF.

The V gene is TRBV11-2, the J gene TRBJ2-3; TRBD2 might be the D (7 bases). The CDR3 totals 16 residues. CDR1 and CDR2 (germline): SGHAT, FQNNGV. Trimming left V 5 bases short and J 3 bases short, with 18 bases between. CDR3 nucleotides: TGTGCCAGCAGCGGACGGGGCGGGGGCGGGACAGATACGCAGTATTTT. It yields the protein CASSGRGGGGTDTQYF. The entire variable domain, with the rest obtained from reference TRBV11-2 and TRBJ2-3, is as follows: EAGVAQSPRYKIIEKRQSVAFWCNPISGHATLYWYQQILGQGPKLLIQFQNNGVVDDSQLPKDRFSAERLKGVDSTLKIQPAKLEDSAVYLCASSGRGGGGTDTQYFGPGTRLTVL.

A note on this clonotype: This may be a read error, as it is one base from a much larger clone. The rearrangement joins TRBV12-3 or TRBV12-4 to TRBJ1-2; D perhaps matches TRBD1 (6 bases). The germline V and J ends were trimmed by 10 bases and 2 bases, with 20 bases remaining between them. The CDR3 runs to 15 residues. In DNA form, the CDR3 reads TGTGCCAACAGCTCTCCAGGGGTGGTCAACTATGGCTACACCTTC. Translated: CANSSPGVVNYGYTF.